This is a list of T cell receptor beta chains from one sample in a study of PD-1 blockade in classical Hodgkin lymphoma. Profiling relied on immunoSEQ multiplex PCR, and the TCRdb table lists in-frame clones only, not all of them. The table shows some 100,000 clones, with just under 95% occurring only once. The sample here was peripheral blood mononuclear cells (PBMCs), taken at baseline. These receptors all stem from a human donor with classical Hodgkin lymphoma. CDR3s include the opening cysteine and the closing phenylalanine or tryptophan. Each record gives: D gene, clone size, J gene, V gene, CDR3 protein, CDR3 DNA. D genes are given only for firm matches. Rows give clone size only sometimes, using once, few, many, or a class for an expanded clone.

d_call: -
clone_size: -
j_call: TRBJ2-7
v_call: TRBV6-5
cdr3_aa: CASSYAPATYEQYF
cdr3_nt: TGTGCCAGCAGTTATGCCCCAGCCACCTACGAGCAGTACTTC

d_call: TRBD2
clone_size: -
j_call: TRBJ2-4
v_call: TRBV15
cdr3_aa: CATKAQLAGGPHQNIQYF
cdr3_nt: TGTGCCACCAAAGCACAACTAGCGGGAGGGCCCCACCAAAACATTCAGTACTTC

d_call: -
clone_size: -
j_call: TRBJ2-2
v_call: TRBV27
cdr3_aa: CASSYGGFGELFF
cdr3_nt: TGTGCCAGCAGCTATGGGGGTTTTGGGGAGCTGTTTTTT

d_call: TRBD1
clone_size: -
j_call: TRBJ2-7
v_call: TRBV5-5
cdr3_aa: CASSRDRTVYEQYF
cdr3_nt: TGTGCCAGCAGCCGGGACAGGACCGTCTACGAGCAGTACTTC

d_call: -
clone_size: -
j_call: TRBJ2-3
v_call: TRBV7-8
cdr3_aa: CASLPGSTDTQYF
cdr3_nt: TGTGCCAGCCTTCCGGGGAGCACAGATACGCAGTATTTT

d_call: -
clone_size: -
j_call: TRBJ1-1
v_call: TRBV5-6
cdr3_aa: CASSLAPSLNTEAFF
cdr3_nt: TGTGCCAGCAGCTTGGCGCCCAGTCTGAACACTGAAGCTTTCTTT

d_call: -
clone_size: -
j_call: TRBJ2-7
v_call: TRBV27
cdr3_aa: CASNNRERHF
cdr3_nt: TGTGCCAGCAATAACAGGGAAAGGCACTTC

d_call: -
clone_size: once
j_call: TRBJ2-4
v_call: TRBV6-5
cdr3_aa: CASTAGQIQYF
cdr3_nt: TGTGCCAGCACGGCAGGACAGATTCAGTACTTC

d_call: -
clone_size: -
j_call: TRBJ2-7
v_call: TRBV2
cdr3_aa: CASSLGLAHYEQYF
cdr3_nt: TGTGCCAGCAGTCTCGGGTTAGCGCACTACGAGCAGTACTTC

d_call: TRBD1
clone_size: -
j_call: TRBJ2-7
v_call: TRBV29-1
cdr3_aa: CSVARVGQGADEQYF
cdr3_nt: TGCAGCGTTGCCCGCGTTGGACAGGGGGCGGACGAGCAGTACTTC

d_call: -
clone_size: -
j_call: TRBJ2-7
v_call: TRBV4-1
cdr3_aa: CASSQRTRSTYEQYF
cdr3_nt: TGCGCCAGCAGCCAGAGGACTCGGTCAACCTACGAGCAGTACTTC

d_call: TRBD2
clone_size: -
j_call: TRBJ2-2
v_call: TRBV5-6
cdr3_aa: CASSLGPGLAVTGELFF
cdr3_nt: TGTGCCAGCAGCTTGGGACCGGGACTAGCGGTTACCGGGGAGCTGTTTTTT

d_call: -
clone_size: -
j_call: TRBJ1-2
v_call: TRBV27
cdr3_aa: CASSSGGLTTYTF
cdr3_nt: TGTGCCAGCAGTTCCGGGGGTCTTACTACCTACACCTTC

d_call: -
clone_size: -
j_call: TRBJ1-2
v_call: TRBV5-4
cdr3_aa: CASSLSWGSYVF
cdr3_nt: TGTGCCAGCAGCTTGTCTTGGGGGAGCTACGTCTTC

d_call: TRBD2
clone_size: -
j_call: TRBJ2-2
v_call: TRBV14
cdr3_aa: CASSQAGGRTGELFF
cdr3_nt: TGTGCCAGCAGCCAAGCGGGAGGGCGAACCGGGGAGCTGTTTTTT

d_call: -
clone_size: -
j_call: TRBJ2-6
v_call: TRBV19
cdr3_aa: CASRRQASSGANVLTF
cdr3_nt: TGTGCCAGTAGAAGGCAGGCCTCCTCTGGGGCCAACGTCCTGACTTTC

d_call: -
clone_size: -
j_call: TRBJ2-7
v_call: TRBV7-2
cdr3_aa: CASSPDPTGVEQYF
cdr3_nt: TGTGCCAGCAGCCCGGACCCGACGGGGGTCGAGCAGTACTTC

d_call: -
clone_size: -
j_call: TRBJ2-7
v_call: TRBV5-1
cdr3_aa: CASSSDGGRSYEQYF
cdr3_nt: TGCGCCAGCAGCTCCGATGGGGGACGGTCCTACGAGCAGTACTTC

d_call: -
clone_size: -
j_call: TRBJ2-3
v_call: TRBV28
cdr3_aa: CASSLGGSTSTDTQYF
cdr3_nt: TGTGCCAGCAGTTTAGGTGGGTCTACTAGCACAGATACGCAGTATTTT

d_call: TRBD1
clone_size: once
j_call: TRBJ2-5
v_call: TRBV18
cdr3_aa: CASSPYLDRGQETQYF
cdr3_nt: TGTGCCAGCTCACCGTATCTGGACAGGGGCCAAGAGACCCAGTACTTC

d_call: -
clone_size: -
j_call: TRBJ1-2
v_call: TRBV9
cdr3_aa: CASSRRGVDYTF
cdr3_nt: TGTGCCAGCAGCCGTAGAGGGGTTGACTACACCTTC

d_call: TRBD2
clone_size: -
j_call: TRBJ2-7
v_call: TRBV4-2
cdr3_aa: CASSPARLAGVYEQYF
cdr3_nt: TGTGCCAGCAGTCCCGCTCGACTAGCGGGAGTCTACGAGCAGTACTTC

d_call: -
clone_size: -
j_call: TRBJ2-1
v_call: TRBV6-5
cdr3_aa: CASSYPYGGEQFF
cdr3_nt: TGTGCCAGCAGTTACCCATACGGTGGTGAGCAGTTCTTC

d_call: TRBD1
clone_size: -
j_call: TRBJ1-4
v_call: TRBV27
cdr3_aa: CASSATDRRDEKLFF
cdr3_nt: TGTGCCAGCAGTGCCACGGACAGGAGGGATGAAAAACTGTTTTTT

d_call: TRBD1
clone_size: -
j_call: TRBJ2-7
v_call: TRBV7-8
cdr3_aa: CASSRTGNYEQYF
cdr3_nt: TGTGCCAGCAGTAGGACAGGGAACTACGAGCAGTACTTC

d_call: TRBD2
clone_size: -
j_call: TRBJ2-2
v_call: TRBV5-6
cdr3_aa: CASSFLVREGKGPGELFF
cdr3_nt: TGTGCCAGCAGCTTCTTGGTGCGGGAGGGAAAGGGACCGGGTGAGCTGTTTTTT

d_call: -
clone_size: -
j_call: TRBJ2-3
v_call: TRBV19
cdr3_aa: CASSTLDGAGDTQYF
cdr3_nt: TGTGCCAGTAGTACCTTAGACGGAGCCGGAGATACGCAGTATTTT

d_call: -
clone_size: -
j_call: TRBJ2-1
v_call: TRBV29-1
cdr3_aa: CSVERGSGHNEQFF
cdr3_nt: TGCAGCGTTGAACGGGGTAGCGGCCACAATGAGCAGTTCTTC

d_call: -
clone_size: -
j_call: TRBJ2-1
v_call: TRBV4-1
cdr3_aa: CASSQGLDRSDEQFF
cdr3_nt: TGCGCCAGCAGCCAAGGCCTCGACAGGTCGGATGAGCAGTTCTTC

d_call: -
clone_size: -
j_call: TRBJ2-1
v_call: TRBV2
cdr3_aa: CASSEAPLESPFPREQFF
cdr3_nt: TGTGCCAGCAGTGAAGCGCCATTGGAGTCCCCCTTCCCGAGAGAGCAGTTCTTC

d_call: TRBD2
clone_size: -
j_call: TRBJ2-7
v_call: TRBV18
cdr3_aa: CASSPGLALLEQYF
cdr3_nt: TGTGCCAGCTCACCAGGACTAGCTTTACTCGAGCAGTACTTC

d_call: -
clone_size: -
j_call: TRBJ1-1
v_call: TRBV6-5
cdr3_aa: CASSLGEPEAFF
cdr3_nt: TGTGCCAGCAGTCTGGGGGAACCTGAAGCTTTCTTT

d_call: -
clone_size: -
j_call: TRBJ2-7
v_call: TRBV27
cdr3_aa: CASRDNLYEQYF
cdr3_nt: TGTGCCAGCAGGGACAATCTTTACGAGCAGTACTTC

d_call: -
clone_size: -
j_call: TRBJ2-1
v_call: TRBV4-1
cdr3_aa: CASSFGRIDEQFF
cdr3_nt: TGCGCCAGCAGCTTCGGCCGTATCGATGAGCAGTTCTTC

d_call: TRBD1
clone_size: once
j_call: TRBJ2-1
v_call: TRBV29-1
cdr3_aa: CSVHQGQGAYEQFF
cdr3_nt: TGCAGCGTTCATCAGGGACAGGGGGCATACGAGCAGTTCTTC

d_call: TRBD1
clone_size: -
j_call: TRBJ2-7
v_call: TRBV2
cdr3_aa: CASRKSGTDYYEQYF
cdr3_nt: TGTGCCAGCAGGAAATCCGGGACAGACTACTACGAGCAGTACTTC

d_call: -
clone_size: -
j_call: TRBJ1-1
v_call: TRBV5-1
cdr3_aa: CASSLGVNTEAFF
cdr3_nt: TGCGCCAGCAGCTTGGGTGTAAACACTGAAGCTTTCTTT

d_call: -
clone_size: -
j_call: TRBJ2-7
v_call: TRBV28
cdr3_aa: CASNRISYEQYF
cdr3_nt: TGTGCCAGCAACAGAATCTCCTACGAGCAGTACTTC

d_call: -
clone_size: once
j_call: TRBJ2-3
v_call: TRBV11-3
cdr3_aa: CASSFLGDTQYF
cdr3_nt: TGTGCCAGCAGCTTTCTGGGGGATACGCAGTATTTT

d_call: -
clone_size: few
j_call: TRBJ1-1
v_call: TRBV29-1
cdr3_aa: CSVRMNTEAFF
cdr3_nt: TGCAGCGTCCGCATGAACACTGAAGCTTTCTTT

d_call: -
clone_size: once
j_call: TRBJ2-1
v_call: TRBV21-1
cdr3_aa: CASTIGTSGRYNEQFF
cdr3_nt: TGTGCCAGCACCATTGGGACTAGCGGGCGATACAATGAGCAGTTCTTC

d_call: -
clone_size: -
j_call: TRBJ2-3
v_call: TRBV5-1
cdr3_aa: CASSLEGHSTDTQYF
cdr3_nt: TGCGCCAGCAGCTTGGAAGGACACTCCACAGATACGCAGTATTTT

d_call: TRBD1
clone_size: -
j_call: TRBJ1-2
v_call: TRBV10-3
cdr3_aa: CAITPKVGTGEGANYGYTF
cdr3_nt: TGTGCCATCACTCCGAAAGTCGGGACAGGGGAAGGGGCTAACTATGGCTACACCTTC

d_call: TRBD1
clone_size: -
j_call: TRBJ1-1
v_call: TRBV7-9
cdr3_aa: CASTKTGLDTEAFF
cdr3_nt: TGTGCCAGCACCAAGACAGGGTTGGACACTGAAGCTTTCTTT

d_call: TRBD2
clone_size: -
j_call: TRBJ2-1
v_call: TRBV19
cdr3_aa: CASSIDGPSGSGDEQFF
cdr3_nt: TGTGCCAGTAGTATAGACGGGCCTAGCGGGAGTGGCGATGAGCAGTTCTTC